These 27 T cell receptor beta chains were all obtained from the same sample, sequenced in a study of T cell responses to AZD1222 COVID-19 vaccine. TCRdb's copy holds only in-frame clones and misses some; the assay was immunoSEQ multiplex PCR. The sample lists tens of thousands of clones; 88% were seen once. The sequences come from peripheral blood, collected 28 days after the second AZD1222 dose. All receptors come from an adult who received the AZD1222 COVID-19 vaccine.

This chain joins TRBV6-2 or TRBV6-3 and TRBJ1-1; a weak D match, TRBD1 (5 bases). Germline V gene lookup returns CDR1 MNHEY and CDR2 SVGEGT. The CDR3 sequence is 12 residues long. Trimming took off 6 bases at V and 4 bases at J, with 9 bases between the two ends. The CDR3 nucleotides are TGTGCCAGCAGCCTGGGGCCCACTGAAGCTTTCTTT. Residues: CASSLGPTEAFF.

The V and J genes are TRBV5-6 and TRBJ1-2; D possibly corresponds to TRBD1 (6 bases). The CDR3 has 14 amino acids. CDR1 SGHDT and CDR2 YYEEEE come from the germline V gene. Trimming removed 6 bases from V and 4 bases from J, with 16 bases in between. In DNA, the CDR3 is TGTGCCAGCACCATAGGGGGTCCTACCTATGGCTACACCTTC. Its protein product is CASTIGGPTYGYTF.

The chain links TRBV13 to TRBJ1-3; the D gene is possibly TRBD1 (5 bases). Germline lookup yields CDR1 PRHDT and CDR2 FYEKMQ (reference sequence). The CDR3 sequence is 15 residues long. V gave up 3 bases and J gave up 5 bases, with 14 bases separating them. The CDR3 DNA sequence: TGTGCCAGCAGCTTCCAAGGGGAGTACAGAAACACCATATATTTT. It codes for CASSFQGEYRNTIYF. Based on the CDR3 plus reference TRBV13 and TRBJ1-3, the full variable domain is AAGVIQSPRHLIKEKRETATLKCYPIPRHDTVYWYQQGPGQDPQFLISFYEKMQSDKGSIPDRFSAQQFSDYHSELNMSSLELGDSALYFCASSFQGEYRNTIYFGEGSWLTVV.

The chain is built from TRBV28 and TRBJ1-3, with D possibly being TRBD1 (6 bases). The CDR3 has 17 residues. V lost 6 bases and J lost 3, with 21 bases in between. Germline CDR1 is MDHEN and CDR2 is SYDVKM. CDR3 in DNA: TGTGCCAGCAGCCCACCCCGCACAGGGTATTATGGAAACACCATATATTTT. Encoded protein: CASSPPRTGYYGNTIYF.

The genes are TRBV7-9 and TRBJ2-1; the D is unclear. The V gene's germline CDR1 is SEHNR and CDR2 FQNEAQ (reference sequence). The CDR3 is 13 amino acids. Trimming left V 1 base short and J 6 bases short, with 7 bases between. In DNA form, the CDR3 reads TGTGCCAGCAGCTTAGTCCCCGGCAATGAGCAGTTCTTC. The encoded protein is CASSLVPGNEQFF.

The chain is built from TRBV5-5 and TRBJ2-1; TRBD2 matches 14 bases. CDR3 length: 17 amino acids. The V and J ends lost 0 bases and 7 bases, in that order; junction bases with no gene match: 6. CDR1 is SGHKS, CDR2 YYEKEE, per germline (reference sequence). The CDR3 is CASSLEIRTSGRNEQFF. The CDR3 DNA is TGTGCCAGCAGCTTGGAAATAAGGACTAGCGGGAGGAATGAGCAGTTCTTC.

This clone was found once. The genes are TRBV6-4 and TRBJ2-1, with D tentatively TRBD2 (6 bases). Germline-derived CDR1 and CDR2 are MRHNA and SNTAGT. This CDR3 comprises 15 residues. V lost 0 bases and J lost 7, with 13 bases in between. CDR3 sequence: CASSDSQEGQNEQFF. The CDR3 DNA reads TGTGCCAGCAGTGACTCCCAGGAGGGGCAAAATGAGCAGTTCTTC.

This chain joins TRBV5-4 and TRBJ2-3, with 8 bases lining up with TRBD2. The J segment lost 4 bases and the V segment lost 4 bases, leaving 11 bases of the junction unmatched. This CDR3 region has 16 residues. CDR1 and CDR2 (germline): SGHNT, YYREEE (reference sequence). The CDR3 spells CASSPDGSGSPDTQYF. CDR3 coding DNA: TGTGCCAGCAGCCCCGACGGGAGCGGGAGCCCAGATACGCAGTATTTT.

The chain carries TRBV28 and TRBJ1-2, with D maybe TRBD1 (6 bases). CDR3 length: 13 residues. V was cut by 6 bases and J by 7 bases, with 15 bases left in between. Germline CDR1 and CDR2: MDHEN and SYDVKM. The CDR3 is CASRTSGQSGYTF. CDR3 nucleotides: TGTGCCAGCAGGACATCTGGACAGTCTGGCTACACCTTC.

This CDR3 reads CASSEPYTQGAQYF. CDR3 DNA sequence: TGTGCCAGCAGTGAACCCTATACACAGGGGGCTCAGTACTTC. The V and J genes are TRBV6-1 and TRBJ2-7, with 9 bases fitting TRBD1. Per germline, CDR1 MNHNS and CDR2 SASEGT. The CDR3 has 14 amino acids. The junction had 9 bases not matched to a gene; V was cut back by 2 bases and J by 10 bases.

There are a few counts of this clone. CDR3 coding DNA: TGTGCCAGCAGCTTAGCGTCAGATTCACCCCTCCACTTT. This encodes CASSLASDSPLHF. The rearrangement uses TRBV7-8 and TRBJ1-6; D not resolved. Germline V gene lookup returns CDR1 SGHVS and CDR2 FQNEAQ. Trimming stripped 0 bases from V and 8 bases from J, with 5 bases between. The CDR3 contains 13 residues. The variable domain in full, with the rest retrieved from reference TRBV7-8 and TRBJ1-6, is GAGVSQSPRYKVAKRGQDVALRCDPISGHVSLFWYQQALGQGPEFLTYFQNEAQLDKSGLPSDRFFAERPEGSVSTLKIQRTQQEDSAVYLCASSLASDSPLHFGNGTRLTVT.

In DNA, the CDR3 is TGTGCCAGCAGCTTAACCAGACGTAGCACAGATACGCAGTATTTT. It encodes CASSLTRRSTDTQYF. This chain connects TRBV13 to TRBJ2-3; D not resolved. CDR1 and CDR2 from the germline V gene are PRHDT and FYEKMQ (reference sequence). V lost 2 bases, J lost 0 bases, and 9 bases lay in between. The CDR3 has 15 residues.

The chain links TRBV5-4 to TRBJ2-3; maybe TRBD1 (5 bases). Trimming removed 1 base at V and 1 base at J, with 10 bases between. Germline loops: CDR1 SGHNT, CDR2 YYREEE (reference sequence). The CDR3 spans 15 residues. CDR3 sequence reads: CASSLSRAGTDTQYF. The DNA of the CDR3 is TGTGCCAGCAGCTTGTCCAGGGCGGGCACAGATACGCAGTATTTT.

V and J are TRBV6-5 and TRBJ2-3, with D possibly being TRBD1 (6 bases). CDR1 is MNHEY and CDR2 is SVGAGI in the germline V gene. The CDR3 loop spans 14 amino acids. The V gene lost 6 bases and the J gene lost 0 bases, with 10 bases spanning the gap. The CDR3, as DNA: TGTGCCAGCAGACAGGGCCTCAGCACAGATACGCAGTATTTT. Protein sequence: CASRQGLSTDTQYF.

V gene TRBV30 combines with J gene TRBJ1-3, with D hard to call. V lost 0 bases, J lost 1 base, and 4 bases lay in between. Germline V gene sequence: CDR1 GTSNPN, CDR2 SVGIG (reference sequence). The CDR3 consists of 13 residues. CDR3 nucleotide sequence: TGTGCCTGGAGTGTGTCGTCTGGAAACACCATATATTTT. Its translation is CAWSVSSGNTIYF.

The gene calls are TRBV18 and TRBJ1-2, with a possible D match to TRBD1 (5 bases). Germline values: CDR1 KGHSH, CDR2 LQKENI. Trimming left V 6 bases short and J 0 bases short, with 14 bases between. The CDR3 extends over 15 amino acids. CDR3: CASSPGNRPNYGYTF. The CDR3 nucleotides are TGTGCCAGCTCGCCCGGGAACAGGCCTAACTATGGCTACACCTTC. Supplemented by reference TRBV18 and TRBJ1-2, the full variable domain reads NAGVMQNPRHLVRRRGQEARLRCSPMKGHSHVYWYRQLPEEGLKFMVYLQKENIIDESGMPKERFSAEFPKEGPSILRIQQVVRGDSAAYFCASSPGNRPNYGYTFGSGTRLTVV.

The J gene is TRBJ2-6, the V gene TRBV5-1, with TRBD1 matching 7 bases. CDR1 is SGHRS, CDR2 YFSETQ, per germline. This CDR3 region has 16 residues. V gave up 0 bases and J gave up 2 bases; unmatched junction bases: 2. The CDR3 DNA reads TGCGCCAGCAGCTTGGGTACAGGGGCTGGGGCCAACGTCCTGACTTTC. Its translation: CASSLGTGAGANVLTF.

CDR3 region: CASSPGSQFMNSPLHF. CDR3 DNA sequence: TGTGCCAGCAGCCCAGGGTCCCAATTTATGAATTCACCCCTCCACTTT. V gene TRBV7-2 combines with J gene TRBJ1-6, with a possible D match to TRBD1 (5 bases). Germline CDR1 reads SGHTA; CDR2 reads FQGNSA. Trimming cost V 5 bases and J 7 bases, with 18 bases left between them. This CDR3 comprises 16 residues. The full variable domain, rest sourced from reference TRBV7-2 and TRBJ1-6, is GAGVSQSPSNKVTEKGKDVELRCDPISGHTALYWYRQSLGQGLEFLIYFQGNSAPDKSGLPSDRFSAERTGGSVSTLTIQRTQQEDSAVYLCASSPGSQFMNSPLHFGNGTRLTVT.

This clone was observed once. V and J are TRBV20-1 and TRBJ2-3, with TRBD1 as a possible D gene (6 bases). The V end lost 3 bases, the J end lost 6 bases, and 16 bases lay between the germline ends. Germline values: CDR1 DFQATT, CDR2 SNEGSKA (reference sequence). CDR3 size: 14 residues. The CDR3 loop is CSASAGALGDTQYF. CDR3 nucleotides: TGCAGTGCTAGTGCAGGGGCACTGGGGGATACGCAGTATTTT.

V gene TRBV15 combines with J gene TRBJ2-3, with TRBD2 identical over 12 bases. Germline V gives CDR1 LNHNV, CDR2 YYDKDF (reference sequence). This CDR3 comprises 15 residues. Trimming took 2 bases from V and 7 from J; bases not matched to a gene: 4. CDR3 sequence reads: CATSRSGLAGNTQYF. The CDR3 region has the DNA TGTGCCACCAGCAGATCCGGACTAGCGGGGAATACGCAGTATTTT. The variable domain in full, with the rest retrieved from reference TRBV15 and TRBJ2-3, is DAMVIQNPRYQVTQFGKPVTLSCSQTLNHNVMYWYQQKSSQAPKLLFHYYDKDFNNEADTPDNFQSRRPNTSFCFLDIRSPGLGDTAMYLCATSRSGLAGNTQYFGPGTRLTVL.

A word on this clone: The DNA is left out, because the CDR3 cannot be placed on it with certainty; the CDR3 is given as TCRdb lists it. The rearrangement joins TRBV28 to TRBJ2-3; the DNA was not used to check the table's D call, TRBD2. With termini counted, the CDR3 has 16 amino acids. From germline, CDR1 is MDHEN and CDR2 SYDVKM. CDR3 sequence reads: CASSFVPAGSGDTQYF.

V usage is TRBV30 and J usage is TRBJ2-7, with 8 bases that match TRBD1. The trim removed 6 bases at V and 5 bases at J, leaving 6 bases unmatched. The CDR3 consists of 12 residues. Germline CDR1 is GTSNPN and CDR2 is SVGIG (reference sequence). The CDR3 loop is CACLRGRDEQYF. In DNA form, the CDR3 reads TGTGCCTGCCTCAGGGGGCGTGACGAGCAGTACTTC.

The chain joins TRBV30 to TRBJ1-4; no clear D gene. The CDR3 is 15 amino acids. Germline loops: CDR1 GTSNPN, CDR2 SVGIG (reference sequence). V was trimmed by 4 bases and J by 10 bases, leaving 22 bases between them. Here the CDR3 DNA reads TGTGCCTGGAAGACCGGACGGAGGGCAGGCGGAAAACTGTTTTTT. This sequence encodes CAWKTGRRAGGKLFF.

This clone was seen just once. The chain carries TRBV11-2 and TRBJ2-1, with D possibly TRBD2 on 6 matching bases. Germline CDR1 SGHAT, CDR2 FQNNGV. The V end was cut by 1 base, the J end by 3 bases, with 10 bases between. The CDR3 has 15 amino acids. The chain's CDR3 is CASSLVAAFYNEQFF. Written as DNA, the CDR3 is TGTGCCAGCAGCTTAGTAGCGGCCTTCTACAATGAGCAGTTCTTC.

The rearrangement uses TRBV18 and TRBJ1-5, with TRBD1 matching 12 bases. CDR3 length equals 16 residues. V shed 4 bases, J shed 1 base, and the junction held 2 bases outside the gene matches. Per the germline V gene, CDR1 is KGHSH and CDR2 is LQKENI. The CDR3 DNA reads TGTGCCAGCTCACAGGGACAGGGGGCCAGCAATCAGCCCCAGCATTTT. Amino acid sequence: CASSQGQGASNQPQHF. The full variable domain, its missing parts supplied by reference TRBV18 and TRBJ1-5, is NAGVMQNPRHLVRRRGQEARLRCSPMKGHSHVYWYRQLPEEGLKFMVYLQKENIIDESGMPKERFSAEFPKEGPSILRIQQVVRGDSAAYFCASSQGQGASNQPQHFGDGTRLSIL.

V gene TRBV11-1 combines with J gene TRBJ2-7; 9 nucleotides agree with TRBD1. The V gene end was trimmed by 4 bases and the J gene end by 3 bases; junction bases not matched to a gene: 7. The CDR3 has 15 amino acids. CDR1 and CDR2 (germline): SGHAT, FQDESV (reference sequence). The CDR3: CASSSRRTGVYEQYF. The CDR3 nucleotides read TGTGCCAGCAGCTCTCGAAGGACAGGGGTCTACGAGCAGTACTTC.

By sample share, this clone is medium-sized. The chain links TRBV6-2 or TRBV6-3 to TRBJ2-4; 12 positions agree with TRBD2. Germline loops: CDR1 MNHEY, CDR2 SVGEGT. The length of the CDR3 is 19 residues. J gave up 6 bases and V 0 bases, and 12 bases lay outside the gene matches. This chain's CDR3 is CASSYSTSGGSGDGNIQYF. As DNA, the CDR3 is TGTGCCAGCAGTTACTCGACTAGCGGGGGTTCTGGAGATGGAAACATTCAGTACTTC.